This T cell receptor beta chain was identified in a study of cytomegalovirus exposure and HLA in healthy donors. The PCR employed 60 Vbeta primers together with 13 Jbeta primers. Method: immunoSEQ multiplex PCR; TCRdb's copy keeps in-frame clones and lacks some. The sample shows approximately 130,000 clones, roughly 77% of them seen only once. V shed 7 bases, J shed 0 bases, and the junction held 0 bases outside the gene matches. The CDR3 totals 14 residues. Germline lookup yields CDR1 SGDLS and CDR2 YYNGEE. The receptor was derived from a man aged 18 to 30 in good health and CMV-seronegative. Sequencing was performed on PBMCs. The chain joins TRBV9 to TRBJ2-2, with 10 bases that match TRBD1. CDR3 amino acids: CASGQGANTGELFF. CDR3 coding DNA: TGTGCCAGCGGACAGGGGGCGAACACCGGGGAGCTGTTTTTT.